Listed below are T cell receptor beta chains from one sample, sequenced in a study of blood T cells in healthy people across ages. TCRdb ran MiXCR on the 5' RACE reads and lists one entry per CDR3 protein. The profile covers approximately 810,000 distinct CDR3 sequences, with roughly 26% appearing a single time and approximately 15% taken by the ten largest. Sample: blood. These receptors came from a woman of 80 years or more in good health. CDR3s include the opening cysteine and the closing phenylalanine or tryptophan. The order of the fields is V gene, clone size, J gene, CDR3 protein. Clone sizes are given selectively: once, few, many, or a class where the clone is expanded.

TRBV20-1	.	TRBJ2-1	CSASSSNNEQVF
TRBV4-2	few	TRBJ2-3	CASSPTSGRAVDTQYF
TRBV18	few	TRBJ1-4	CASSLQTGNEKLFF
TRBV18	many	TRBJ2-1	CASSPSGDYNEQFF
TRBV6-2/TRBV6-3	.	TRBJ1-1	CASSYGAAEAFF
TRBV12-3/TRBV12-4	few	TRBJ1-6	CASSLGDSSRSPLHF
TRBV20-1	.	TRBJ2-2	CSVDTRDRFTGERFF
TRBV2	.	TRBJ2-1	CASTEPPSGGADEQFF
TRBV12-3/TRBV12-4	many	TRBJ2-3	CASNPGLTSTDTQYF
TRBV6-1	many	TRBJ2-1	CASSDPSGTGDWDEQFF
TRBV7-2	.	TRBJ2-3	CASSPNPLAGVRTGTQYF
TRBV7-2	.	TRBJ1-1	CASSFGGRRTEAFF
TRBV7-2	many	TRBJ2-5	CASSLATSGVETQYF
TRBV20-1	few	TRBJ1-1	CSARVDRGLNTEAFF
TRBV7-2	.	TRBJ1-5	CASSSVGGSNQPQHF
TRBV5-1	.	TRBJ2-2	CASSSIGASGANTGELFF
TRBV12-3/TRBV12-4	many	TRBJ1-2	CASSPGKTANYGYTF
TRBV28	many	TRBJ1-2	CATREQDNYGYTF
TRBV18	once	TRBJ2-5	CASSPWGGQETRYF
TRBV29-1	.	TRBJ1-5	CSVKVNQPQHF
TRBV20-1	few	TRBJ1-6	CSARDARDTRSPLHF
TRBV7-9	many	TRBJ2-1	CASSFLAPNEQFF
TRBV6-2/TRBV6-3	.	TRBJ2-3	CAGSYGLQKGQTDTQYF
TRBV12-3/TRBV12-4	many	TRBJ2-3	CASRHAGTDTQYF
TRBV7-4	many	TRBJ2-5	CASTPPGRGGQETQYF